The present T cell receptor beta chain was sequenced within a study of early T cells in non-severe SARS-CoV-2 infection. Study-level background: Investigators sequenced bulk RNA drawn from unsorted whole blood, and chains remained unpaired. Findings and caveats of the study: Lookups in VDJdb leaned toward anti-spike CD8 responses and missed private and CD4 specificities.

Concerning this clonotype: No antigen is known for it.

Trimming removed 5 bases at V and 0 bases at J, with 3 bases between. The germline V gene has CDR1 PRHDT and CDR2 FYEKMQ (reference sequence). This CDR3 is 12 amino acids long. Individual cDNA molecules received unique molecular identifiers during library preparation. TCRdb re-called the 5' RACE reads with MiXCR, one entry per CDR3 protein. This table holds 68,000 or so distinct CDR3 sequences, 12% found once. The receptor comes from an adult who was a healthcare worker with PCR-confirmed SARS-CoV-2 infection or an uninfected control (not recorded which). The chain employs TRBV13 and TRBJ2-3; D unclear. What was sequenced was whole blood. The CDR3 region has the DNA TGTGCCAGCAGCGTCAGCACAGATACGCAGTATTTT. Translating it yields CASSVSTDTQYF.